Each of the 31 T cell receptor beta chains below was sequenced from the same sample in a study of blood T cell repertoires in COVID-19. Method: immunoSEQ multiplex PCR; TCRdb's copy keeps in-frame clones and lacks some. The sample holds approximately 350,000 clones, 80% to 90% seen once. The specimen was PBMCs or T cells enriched from blood (not recorded which). The receptors originated from a man younger than 35 who had recovered from COVID-19.

The chain combines TRBV3-1 (or the pseudogene TRBV3-2) with TRBJ2-7; weak D call: TRBD1 (6 bases). The CDR3 is 13 amino acids. The V gene lost 1 base and the J gene lost 3 bases, with 7 bases spanning the gap. CDR1 and CDR2 (germline): LGHDT, YNNKEL (reference sequence). The CDR3: CASSQGTDYEQYF. The CDR3 nucleotides read TGTGCCAGCAGCCAAGGGACAGACTACGAGCAGTACTTC.

In this sample, this clone turned up once. The chain uses TRBV6-5 and TRBJ2-1, with TRBD2 matching 9 bases. This CDR3 contains 15 residues. Germline-derived CDR1 and CDR2 are MNHEY and SVGAGI. V was clipped by 2 bases and J by 9 bases; unmatched bases: 8. The CDR3 loop reads CASSYDGTSLVEQFF. As DNA, the CDR3 is TGTGCCAGCAGTTACGATGGGACTAGCTTGGTTGAGCAGTTCTTC.

There are many counts of this clone. The rearrangement joins TRBV7-6 to TRBJ2-7; 12 positions match TRBD2. The germline gives CDR1 SGHVS, CDR2 FNYEAQ. This CDR3 has 16 amino acids. V lost 6 bases and J lost 4; bases outside the gene matches: 10. CDR3 amino acids: CASSPRRLAGVYEQYF. Written as DNA, the CDR3 is TGTGCCAGCAGTCCCAGACGACTAGCGGGGGTATACGAGCAGTACTTC.

J is TRBJ2-5 and V is TRBV9; D is possibly TRBD2 (5 bases). V lost 4 bases, J lost 3 bases, and 10 bases lay in between. Per germline, CDR1 SGDLS and CDR2 YYNGEE. The length of the CDR3 is 13 residues. Written as DNA, the CDR3 is TGTGCCAGCAGCAGCGGTGTTGAAGAGACCCAGTACTTC. Translation gives CASSSGVEETQYF.

The genes are TRBV6-1 and TRBJ1-6; D ambiguous. The V end lost 4 bases, the J end lost 8 bases, and 18 bases lay between the germline ends. The CDR3 contains 16 residues. The germline gives CDR1 MNHNS, CDR2 SASEGT. CDR3 DNA sequence: TGTGCCAGCAGTGCTCGACTCGATACCGGCGATTCACCCCTCCACTTT. Protein product: CASSARLDTGDSPLHF.

The V call is TRBV7-3, the J call TRBJ2-3; 8 nucleotides match TRBD1. Germline V gene sequence: CDR1 SGHTA, CDR2 FQGTGA. The V and J ends lost 0 bases and 5 bases, in that order; junction bases with no gene match: 7. CDR3 length: 16 residues. DNA of the CDR3: TGTGCCAGCAGCTTAACGACAGGGGAGAAGGGAGATACGCAGTATTTT. Translating gives CASSLTTGEKGDTQYF.

The chain uses TRBV4-2 and TRBJ2-1, with 10 bases aligning to TRBD2. The germline CDR1 and CDR2 sequences are LGHNA and YNFKEQ. This CDR3 has 16 amino acids. After removal of 1 base from V and 7 bases from J, the junction contained 7 bases not matched to a gene. The CDR3: CASSQAASGGANEQFF. The CDR3 coding sequence is TGTGCCAGCAGCCAAGCGGCTAGCGGGGGAGCTAATGAGCAGTTCTTC.

The chain employs TRBV4-3 and TRBJ2-3; TRBD2 matches at 12 bases. The CDR3 covers 16 residues. Germline V CDR1 and CDR2: LGHNA, YSLEER. Losses at the gene ends were 1 base for V and 6 bases for J; bases not matched to a gene: 5. Written as DNA, the CDR3 is TGCGCCAGCAGCCAAGGGTCTAGCGGGAGGGGTGATACGCAGTATTTT. As protein: CASSQGSSGRGDTQYF.

The chain employs TRBV6-2 or TRBV6-3 and TRBJ2-7; the D gene is possibly TRBD1 (5 bases). CDR1 and CDR2 from the germline V gene are MNHEY and SVGEGT. Between the trimmed V and J ends, which lost 5 bases and 2 bases, there was a span of 13 bases. This CDR3 is 14 amino acids long. CDR3 bases: TGTGCCAGCAGTCAATACGACAGAGCCTACGAGCAGTACTTC. It specifies CASSQYDRAYEQYF.

The V gene is TRBV6-2 or TRBV6-3, the J gene TRBJ1-5, with a possible D match to TRBD1 (5 bases). Germline V lookup: CDR1 MNHEY, CDR2 SVGEGT. Trimming removed 0 bases at V and 6 bases at J, with 15 bases between. This CDR3 has 16 residues. The CDR3 sequence is CASSYSIGQGAQPQHF. The CDR3 bases are TGTGCCAGCAGTTACTCGATTGGGCAGGGCGCTCAGCCCCAGCATTTT.

The chain carries TRBV19 and TRBJ1-1, with a weak D call TRBD1 (5 bases). Between the trimmed V and J ends, which lost 7 bases and 3 bases, there was a span of 9 bases. Germline assignment: CDR1 LNHDA and CDR2 SQIVND (reference sequence). This CDR3 region has 12 residues. In DNA form, the CDR3 reads TGTGCCAGTATGGCAGGGCACACTGAAGCTTTCTTT. It yields the protein CASMAGHTEAFF.

V gene TRBV5-1 combines with J gene TRBJ2-2, with TRBD1 matching over 8 bases. The CDR3 is 16 residues long. CDR1 is SGHRS and CDR2 is YFSETQ in the germline V gene. Trimming took 4 bases from V and 1 from J; bases not matched to a gene: 6. The CDR3 here is CASSGGQGLNTGELFF. The CDR3 coding sequence is TGCGCCAGCAGCGGTGGACAGGGTCTGAACACCGGGGAGCTGTTTTTT.

In its sample, this clone was seen a few times. The chain has TRBV5-8 and TRBJ2-2; D might be TRBD2 (5 bases). This CDR3 has 16 residues. V was shortened by 4 bases and J by 0 bases, with 13 bases between the two germline ends. CDR1 and CDR2 from the germline V gene are SGHTS and YDEGEE. CDR3 protein: CASSPRGLPNTGELFF. The CDR3 nucleotides are TGTGCCAGCAGCCCCCGAGGGCTCCCGAACACCGGGGAGCTGTTTTTT.

The chain uses TRBV28 and TRBJ2-3, with TRBD2 identical over 10 bases. Germline V gene lookup returns CDR1 MDHEN and CDR2 SYDVKM. Trimming at V came to 3 bases and at J to 5 bases, leaving 11 bases not matched to a gene. CDR3 length: 17 amino acids. CDR3: CASSFAPGLADKDTQYF. DNA for the CDR3: TGTGCCAGCAGTTTTGCGCCTGGACTAGCGGATAAAGATACGCAGTATTTT. Together with reference TRBV28 and TRBJ2-3, the CDR3 gives the full variable domain: DVKVTQSSRYLVKRTGEKVFLECVQDMDHENMFWYRQDPGLGLRLIYFSYDVKMKEKGDIPEGYSVSREKKERFSLILESASTNQTSMYLCASSFAPGLADKDTQYFGPGTRLTVL.

This chain uses TRBV7-9 with TRBJ2-2; a possible D gene is TRBD1 (6 bases). V shed 6 bases and J shed 6 bases, with 14 bases lying between them. The length of the CDR3 is 14 residues. Germline lookup yields CDR1 SEHNR and CDR2 FQNEAQ (reference sequence). CDR3 DNA sequence: TGTGCCAGCAGTCAACAGGGTGTAGCCGGGGAGCTGTTTTTT. It translates to CASSQQGVAGELFF.

V usage is TRBV10-3 and J usage is TRBJ1-2; 7 nucleotides line up with TRBD1. The length of the CDR3 is 16 residues. After removal of 0 bases from V and 4 bases from J, the junction contained 8 bases not matched to a gene. Germline V CDR1 and CDR2: ENHRY, SYGVKD. CDR3 bases: TGTGCCATCAGTGAGTCGAAGGGGGCGCTTATCTATGGCTACACCTTC. This sequence encodes CAISESKGALIYGYTF.

The rearrangement joins TRBV3-1 (or the pseudogene TRBV3-2) to TRBJ2-7; 7 nucleotides agree with TRBD1. The junction had 5 bases not matched to a gene; V was cut back by 1 base and J by 8 bases. Germline lookup yields CDR1 LGHDT and CDR2 YNNKEL (reference sequence). The CDR3 extends over 13 amino acids. CDR3 sequence (DNA): TGTGCCAGCAGCCAAGCCGGGACAGAGAAGCAGTACTTC. It encodes CASSQAGTEKQYF.

The chain couples TRBV28 to TRBJ1-2; the match to TRBD1 covers 9 bases. Germline values: CDR1 MDHEN, CDR2 SYDVKM. The CDR3 is 14 residues long. After removal of 4 bases from V and 4 bases from J, the junction contained 4 bases not matched to a gene. The CDR3 here is CASSSGQGAYGYTF. In DNA form, the CDR3 reads TGTGCCAGCAGTTCGGGACAGGGTGCCTATGGCTACACCTTC.

The chain is built from TRBV2 and TRBJ2-1; D gene unclear. Deletions cut 6 bases from V and 10 bases from J, with 16 bases between. The CDR3 extends over 13 amino acids. The germline V gene encodes CDR1 SNHLY and CDR2 FYNNEI. CDR3 sequence (DNA): TGTGCCAGCAGCCCCCTCCAGTCAACCGAGCAGTTCTTC. Translating gives CASSPLQSTEQFF.

The chain has TRBV18 and TRBJ1-2; D is unclear. The CDR3 runs to 12 residues. V was cut by 2 bases and J by 6 bases, with 7 bases left in between. Germline CDR1 is KGHSH and CDR2 is LQKENI. The CDR3 region is CASSPGLHGYTF. The CDR3 region has the DNA TGTGCCAGCTCACCAGGGCTGCATGGCTACACCTTC.

CDR3 DNA sequence: TGCGCCAGCAGCTTGGTCCCTAGCGGAGTGGATCGGGGAGAGACCCAGTACTTC. Its protein product is CASSLVPSGVDRGETQYF. The chain couples TRBV5-1 to TRBJ2-5, with 7 bases fitting TRBD2. V shed 0 bases, J shed 4 bases, and the junction held 15 bases outside the gene matches. This CDR3 comprises 18 residues. Per germline, CDR1 SGHRS and CDR2 YFSETQ.

The genes are TRBV7-9 and TRBJ2-2; 8 bases line up with TRBD2. CDR3 length: 16 residues. With V trimmed by 5 bases and J by 0 bases, 5 bases remained unmatched. CDR1 SEHNR and CDR2 FQNEAQ come from the germline V gene (reference sequence). The CDR3, as DNA: TGTGCCAGCAGCCCTCGGGAGGGGGCGAACACCGGGGAGCTGTTTTTT. Translation gives CASSPREGANTGELFF.

This chain uses TRBV4-1 with TRBJ1-5, with D perhaps TRBD1 (6 bases). The germline CDR1 and CDR2 sequences are MGHRA and YSYEKL. The V end was cut by 5 bases, the J end by 3 bases, with 11 bases between. The CDR3 extends over 14 amino acids. CDR3 amino acids: CASSYRQDNQPQHF. The CDR3 nucleotides read TGCGCCAGCAGCTACCGACAGGACAATCAGCCCCAGCATTTT.

This clone showed up just a few times. The chain has TRBV7-9 and TRBJ1-6; TRBD1 matches at 10 bases. The length of the CDR3 is 14 residues. Germline CDR1 is SEHNR and CDR2 is FQNEAQ (reference sequence). J gave up 8 bases and V 5 bases, and 3 bases lay outside the gene matches. For the CDR3, the DNA is TGTGCCAGCAGCATTGGGACAGGGGATTCACCCCTCCACTTT. Encoded protein: CASSIGTGDSPLHF. Supplemented by reference TRBV7-9 and TRBJ1-6, the full variable domain reads DTGVSQNPRHKITKRGQNVTFRCDPISEHNRLYWYRQTLGQGPEFLTYFQNEAQLEKSRLLSDRFSAERPKGSFSTLEIQRTEQGDSAMYLCASSIGTGDSPLHFGNGTRLTVT.

This chain joins TRBV7-2 and TRBJ2-7; 11 bases map to TRBD1. This CDR3 has 15 residues. Germline CDR1 is SGHTA and CDR2 is FQGNSA. Trimming took 7 bases from V and 2 from J; bases not matched to a gene: 7. For the CDR3, the DNA is TGTGCCAGCAAACTCGGACAGGGGGCAGCCTACGAGCAGTACTTC. Its protein product is CASKLGQGAAYEQYF.

V is TRBV6-2 or TRBV6-3 and J is TRBJ2-6; D perhaps matches TRBD1 (5 bases). The CDR3 is 15 residues long. Germline values: CDR1 MNHEY, CDR2 SVGEGT. The V and J ends lost 4 bases and 5 bases respectively, with 12 bases between them. Here the CDR3 reads CASSWGSGRANVLTF. The CDR3 nucleotides are TGTGCCAGCAGTTGGGGCAGTGGTAGGGCCAACGTCCTGACTTTC.

This chain joins TRBV13 and TRBJ2-4; 7 positions agree with TRBD2. The CDR3 sequence is 12 residues long. The germline V gene has CDR1 PRHDT and CDR2 FYEKMQ (reference sequence). V was pared by 6 bases and J by 6 bases, with 2 bases of the junction left unmatched. The CDR3 region is CASSQRGNIQYF. CDR3 coding DNA: TGTGCCAGCAGTCAGCGGGGAAACATTCAGTACTTC.

The rearrangement joins TRBV15 to TRBJ2-5; 8 bases align to TRBD1. This CDR3 comprises 15 residues. Germline CDR1 reads LNHNV; CDR2 reads YYDKDF (reference sequence). V lost 1 base, J lost 4 bases, and 5 bases stayed unmatched. CDR3 sequence: CATSRGQGAGETQYF. CDR3 nucleotide sequence: TGTGCCACCAGCAGAGGGCAGGGGGCTGGAGAGACCCAGTACTTC.

This clone was picked up one time. The V and J genes are TRBV7-9 and TRBJ2-1; tentative D call: TRBD2 (6 bases). Germline V CDR1 and CDR2: SEHNR, FQNEAQ (reference sequence). This CDR3 comprises 14 residues. V lost 3 bases to trimming and J lost 8 bases, with 14 bases between them. The CDR3 loop is CASSFRRDIHEQFF. As DNA, the CDR3 is TGTGCCAGCAGCTTTCGGCGGGATATTCATGAGCAGTTCTTC.

The J gene is TRBJ2-1, the V gene TRBV7-2; the match to TRBD2 covers 9 bases. Germline V lookup: CDR1 SGHTA, CDR2 FQGNSA. The CDR3 sequence is 15 residues long. J lost 8 bases, V lost 7 bases, and 12 bases had no gene match. The DNA for the CDR3 is TGTGCCAGCACCCGAAGCGGGAGGACCGGAGATGAGCAGTTCTTC. Translation gives CASTRSGRTGDEQFF.

This CDR3 is CASSLDRGYEQYF. The CDR3 DNA reads TGTGCCAGCAGCTTAGACAGGGGCTACGAGCAGTACTTC. The chain uses TRBV7-3 and TRBJ2-7, with 8 bases that match TRBD1. V trimming: 2 bases; J trimming: 3 bases; junction bases outside the gene matches: 0. This CDR3 comprises 13 residues. Germline assignment: CDR1 SGHTA and CDR2 FQGTGA.